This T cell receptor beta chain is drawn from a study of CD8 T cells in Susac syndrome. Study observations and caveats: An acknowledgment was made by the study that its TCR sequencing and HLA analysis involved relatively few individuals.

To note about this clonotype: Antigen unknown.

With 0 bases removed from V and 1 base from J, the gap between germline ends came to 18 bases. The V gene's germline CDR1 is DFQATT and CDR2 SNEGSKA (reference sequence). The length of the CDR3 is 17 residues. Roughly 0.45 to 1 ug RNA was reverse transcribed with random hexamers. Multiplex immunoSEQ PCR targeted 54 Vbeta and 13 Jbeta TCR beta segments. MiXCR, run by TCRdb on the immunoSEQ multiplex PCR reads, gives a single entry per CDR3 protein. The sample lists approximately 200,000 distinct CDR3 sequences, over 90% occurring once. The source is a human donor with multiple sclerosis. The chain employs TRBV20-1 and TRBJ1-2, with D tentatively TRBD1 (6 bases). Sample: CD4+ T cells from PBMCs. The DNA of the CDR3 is TGCAGTGCTAGAGATAGTGGGGGGCGTCTGGGTAACTATGGCTACACCTTC. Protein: CSARDSGGRLGNYGYTF.